Described below is a single TCR beta chain sequence and its context. V shed 6 bases and J 3 bases; nucleotides not matched to a gene: 6. CDR1 is SNHLY, CDR2 FYNNEI, per germline. This CDR3 has 15 residues. These data originate in a study of cytomegalovirus exposure and HLA in healthy donors. This table comes from immunoSEQ multiplex PCR, and its TCRdb copy is limited to in-frame clones, with some not included. The sample contains about 120,000 clones, about 85% of which appear only once. The sequencing sample was made of PBMCs. V gene TRBV2 combines with J gene TRBJ1-3; 9 bases fit TRBD1. This clonotype was sampled from a woman aged 25 to 39 in good health and CMV-seronegative. CDR3 loop: CASRGTGRDGNTIYF. The CDR3 DNA reads as TGTGCCAGCAGGGGGACAGGGAGGGATGGAAACACCATATATTTT.